These 28 T cell receptor beta chains were sequenced from one sample in a study of post-analysis software for immune sequencing data. General study points: Patients had higher frequencies than controls of five TRBV segments, including TRBV5-6, TRBV5-1 and TRBV20-1.

Their target antigens are unknown. Researchers reported that TCR beta cDNA libraries carried unique molecular identifiers. TCRdb redid the calling of the PCR reads with MiXCR, one entry per CDR3 protein. Of hundreds of thousands of distinct CDR3 sequences listed, around 40% are singletons. Input material: blood. The receptor source for this set is a girl aged 5-17 years with multiple sclerosis.

V gene TRBV6-6 combines with J gene TRBJ1-1; perhaps TRBD1 as D (5 bases). Germline assignment: CDR1 MNHNY and CDR2 SVGAGI (reference sequence). Trimming took off 0 bases at V and 2 bases at J, with 10 bases between the two ends. CDR3 length: 15 residues. CDR3 nucleotide sequence: TGTGCCAGCAGTTACTCGCGAAGGGGAAACACTGAAGCTTTCTTT. It encodes CASSYSRRGNTEAFF.

The chain is built from TRBV6-5 and TRBJ2-1; D is uncertain. V lost 2 bases and J lost 2, with 13 bases in between. Germline V gene sequence: CDR1 MNHEY, CDR2 SVGAGI. This CDR3 spans 16 amino acids. For the CDR3, the DNA is TGTGCCAGCAGTTACGACCGGGCGCAACCCTACAATGAGCAGTTCTTC. Protein product: CASSYDRAQPYNEQFF.

V is TRBV3-1 and J is TRBJ2-7; D ambiguous. The CDR3 contains 13 residues. The V gene lost 5 bases and the J gene lost 2 bases, with 10 bases spanning the gap. Germline-derived CDR1 and CDR2 are LGHDT and YNNKEL (reference sequence). CDR3 sequence: CASSVDLPYEQYF. DNA of the CDR3: TGTGCCAGCAGCGTAGACCTTCCCTACGAGCAGTACTTC.

This clonotype was counted once. CDR3 in DNA: TGTGCCACCAGCAGAGCCTGGGAGACCCAGTACTTC. It translates to CATSRAWETQYF. The chain links TRBV15 to TRBJ2-5; D gene uncertain. Trimming took 1 base from V and 5 from J, leaving 5 bases between them. The CDR3 loop spans 12 amino acids. Looked up from germline, CDR1 is LNHNV and CDR2 is YYDKDF (reference sequence).

V is TRBV9 and J is TRBJ2-1; TRBD1 matches 9 bases. The germline V gene has CDR1 SGDLS and CDR2 YYNGEE. This CDR3 comprises 15 residues. The trim removed 3 bases at V and 8 bases at J, leaving 9 bases unmatched. The CDR3 nucleotides read TGTGCCAGCAGCGCCAACCTGGACAGGGGCTATGAGCAGTTCTTC. This encodes CASSANLDRGYEQFF.

This chain joins TRBV7-8 and TRBJ2-1; 11 bases fit TRBD2. Trimming removed 7 bases from V and 5 bases from J; junction bases left unmatched: 1. Germline values: CDR1 SGHVS, CDR2 FQNEAQ. This CDR3 spans 13 amino acids. The CDR3 coding sequence is TGTGCCAGCAAGACTAGCGGGAACAATGAGCAGTTCTTC. Amino acids: CASKTSGNNEQFF. The variable domain in full, completed from reference TRBV7-8 and TRBJ2-1, reads GAGVSQSPRYKVAKRGQDVALRCDPISGHVSLFWYQQALGQGPEFLTYFQNEAQLDKSGLPSDRFFAERPEGSVSTLKIQRTQQEDSAVYLCASKTSGNNEQFFGPGTRLTVL.

V and J are TRBV29-1 and TRBJ2-5; D might be TRBD1 or TRBD2, each matching 6 bases. V lost 7 bases and J lost 5, with 14 bases in between. From germline, CDR1 is SQVTM and CDR2 ANQGSEA. There are 12 residues in the CDR3. CDR3 sequence reads: CSGGDIGETQYF. CDR3 sequence (DNA): TGCAGCGGCGGGGACATTGGGGAGACCCAGTACTTC.

The chain employs TRBV7-3 and TRBJ1-2, with TRBD1 as a possible D gene (6 bases). Trimming took off 0 bases at V and 3 bases at J, with 8 bases between the two ends. Germline assignment: CDR1 SGHTA and CDR2 FQGTGA. The CDR3 extends over 14 amino acids. The CDR3 coding sequence is TGTGCCAGCAGCTTAACTCGACAGGACTATGGCTACACCTTC. Amino acids: CASSLTRQDYGYTF.

The chain is built from TRBV4-3 and TRBJ1-5, with no clear D. The V gene lost 0 bases and the J gene lost 6 bases, with 12 bases spanning the gap. Germline CDR1 LGHNA, CDR2 YSLEER. This CDR3 is 15 amino acids long. In DNA form, the CDR3 reads TGCGCCAGCAGCCAAGATGCCGAGGAGAGTCAGCCCCAGCATTTT. Amino acid sequence: CASSQDAEESQPQHF.

Here the CDR3 DNA reads TGTGCCAGCAGCCTCCGTAAGGCCGATGAGCAGTTCTTC. The encoded protein is CASSLRKADEQFF. The chain couples TRBV7-2 to TRBJ2-1, with no clear D. The CDR3 has 13 amino acids. Germline V lookup: CDR1 SGHTA, CDR2 FQGNSA. Trimming took 5 bases from V and 8 from J, leaving 13 bases between them.

The J gene is TRBJ2-1, the V gene TRBV5-1; 14 bases line up with TRBD2. From germline, CDR1 is SGHRS and CDR2 YFSETQ. Trimming took 0 bases from V and 9 from J; bases not matched to a gene: 2. The CDR3 length is 15 residues. The CDR3 sequence: CASSLAGTSGSEQFF. DNA for the CDR3: TGCGCCAGCAGCTTGGCCGGGACTAGCGGGAGTGAGCAGTTCTTC.

This clonotype has only a few counts. The V call is TRBV29-1, the J call TRBJ2-3; D may be TRBD1 (6 bases). CDR3 length: 16 residues. CDR1 SQVTM and CDR2 ANQGSEA come from the germline V gene. V gave up 0 bases and J gave up 3 bases, with 16 bases separating them. The CDR3 nucleotides are TGCAGCGTTGAAGATCTGTCAGGGGCGAGGACAGATACGCAGTATTTT. Amino acid sequence: CSVEDLSGARTDTQYF.

V usage is TRBV10-3 and J usage is TRBJ2-6, with D perhaps matching TRBD1 or TRBD2 (5 bases each). The length of the CDR3 is 17 residues. CDR1 is ENHRY, CDR2 SYGVKD, per germline. With 4 bases removed from V and 0 bases from J, the gap between germline ends came to 13 bases. CDR3 amino acids: CAISGDENDSGANVLTF. The CDR3 DNA sequence: TGTGCCATCAGTGGGGACGAGAACGACTCTGGGGCCAACGTCCTGACTTTC.

This clonotype came up a few times. The rearrangement links TRBV5-1 to TRBJ2-6, with 9 bases identical to TRBD2. CDR1 and CDR2 from the germline V gene are SGHRS and YFSETQ. The CDR3 is 17 residues long. V was pared by 1 base and J by 5 bases, with 7 bases of the junction left unmatched. The CDR3 DNA reads TGCGCCAGCAGCTTGACTGCGGGGGGGGATCGGGCCAACGTCCTGACTTTC. The encoded protein is CASSLTAGGDRANVLTF.

This clonotype showed up just once. This chain links TRBV18 with TRBJ2-7, with 7 bases identical to TRBD1. The germline CDR1 and CDR2 sequences are KGHSH and LQKENI. The CDR3 runs 14 residues. V shed 6 bases and J 7 bases; nucleotides not matched to a gene: 12. CDR3 nucleotide sequence: TGTGCCAGCTCCCAGGGACAGCCCTTAAGTGAGCAGTACTTC. Its protein product is CASSQGQPLSEQYF.

This clonotype appeared a few times. The chain recombines TRBV10-2 with TRBJ2-5; 9 nucleotides match TRBD2. TRBJ2-7 matches the DNA end more closely, so the J call is doubtful. The CDR3 extends over 13 amino acids. CDR1 and CDR2 from the germline V gene are WSHSY and SAAADI. The CDR3 DNA is TGCGCCAGCAGGGTAGCGGGAGAGGACGAGCAGTACTTC. This encodes CASRVAGEDEQYF.

The chain employs TRBV6-6 and TRBJ2-5; possibly TRBD1 for D (6 bases). TRBJ2-7 explains the end of the DNA better; the J call may be wrong. The germline CDR1 and CDR2 sequences are MNHNY and SVGAGI (reference sequence). This CDR3 contains 14 residues. The CDR3 sequence is CASRPPIQGYEQYF. CDR3 DNA: TGTGCCAGCAGACCCCCTATACAGGGCTACGAGCAGTACTTC.

The chain joins TRBV20-1 to TRBJ2-1, with 11 bases matching TRBD1. The CDR3 has 13 amino acids. Germline CDR1 is DFQATT and CDR2 is SNEGSKA (reference sequence). The V segment lost 5 bases and the J segment 8 bases; nucleotides outside the gene matches: 5. The CDR3 loop reads CSAPDRGLDEQFF. The CDR3 coding sequence is TGCAGTGCTCCGGACAGGGGGCTTGATGAGCAGTTCTTC.

This clonotype was seen a few times. The V call is TRBV5-1, the J call TRBJ2-5; TRBD1 matches at 7 bases. V shed 3 bases, J shed 3 bases, and the junction held 2 bases outside the gene matches. This CDR3 contains 13 residues. Germline CDR1 is SGHRS and CDR2 is YFSETQ. The CDR3 spells CASSSTGKETQYF. In nucleotides, the CDR3 is TGCGCCAGCAGCTCGACAGGGAAAGAGACCCAGTACTTC.

The V and J genes are TRBV27 and TRBJ2-3, with D maybe TRBD1 (6 bases). Germline V CDR1 and CDR2: MNHEY, SMNVEV (reference sequence). This CDR3 comprises 16 residues. V lost 5 bases to trimming and J lost 1 base, with 16 bases between them. Here the CDR3 reads CASSPEVGAGTDTQYF. Written as DNA, the CDR3 is TGTGCCAGCAGTCCAGAGGTGGGGGCTGGCACAGATACGCAGTATTTT.

A few counts support this clonotype. The chain recombines TRBV27 with TRBJ2-2, with D unclear. The CDR3 loop spans 16 amino acids. Germline lookup yields CDR1 MNHEY and CDR2 SMNVEV (reference sequence). The ends were cut back, 3 bases at V and 2 bases at J, with 13 bases in the middle. CDR3 DNA: TGTGCCAGCAGTTTTCTCCTTAACAGTAACACCGGGGAGCTGTTTTTT. This encodes CASSFLLNSNTGELFF.

The chain has TRBV25-1 and TRBJ1-6; D ambiguous. Germline V gene sequence: CDR1 MGHDK, CDR2 SYGVNS. This CDR3 has 14 residues. V dropped 2 bases and J dropped 5 bases, with 7 bases sitting between them. In DNA, the CDR3 is TGTGCCAGCAGTGAAGTTAGAGATAATTCACCCCTCCACTTT. Protein product: CASSEVRDNSPLHF.

The V and J genes are TRBV27 and TRBJ2-1; TRBD2 agrees at 9 bases. There are 16 residues in the CDR3. Germline CDR1 and CDR2: MNHEY and SMNVEV (reference sequence). The ends lost 3 bases at V and 7 bases at J; junction bases unmatched: 10. The CDR3 DNA sequence: TGTGCCAGCAGTTTGAAGCTGGCTAGCGGGGTAAATGAGCAGTTCTTC. This gives the protein CASSLKLASGVNEQFF.

The V and J genes are TRBV5-1 and TRBJ2-7; 8 positions agree with TRBD2. Germline trimming cut 5 bases from V and 3 bases from J; bases unmatched to any gene: 7. CDR1 and CDR2 (germline): SGHRS, YFSETQ. CDR3 length equals 14 residues. The CDR3 bases are TGCGCCAGCAGTTCAGCGGGGGCAGACTACGAGCAGTACTTC. Translated, it gives CASSSAGADYEQYF.

This clonotype was detected a few times. V is TRBV5-4 and J is TRBJ2-7; D possibly uses TRBD1 or TRBD2 (6 bases each). CDR1 and CDR2 from the germline V gene are SGHNT and YYREEE (reference sequence). This CDR3 region has 13 residues. Between the trimmed V and J ends, which lost 4 bases and 5 bases, there was a span of 13 bases. CDR3 nucleotides: TGTGCCAGCAGCCCCGACAGGAGGGACGAGCAGTACTTC. This codes for CASSPDRRDEQYF.

This clonotype was seen more than once but under ten times. J is TRBJ2-4 and V is TRBV4-1; 7 bases map to TRBD2. Germline V lookup: CDR1 MGHRA, CDR2 YSYEKL. CDR3 length: 18 amino acids. Losses at the gene ends were 1 base for V and 1 base for J; bases not matched to a gene: 10. Here the CDR3 reads CASSQGRVAGVAKNIQYF. The DNA of the CDR3 is TGCGCCAGCAGCCAAGGTCGGGTCGCGGGGGTGGCCAAAAACATTCAGTACTTC.

There are a few counts of this clonotype. V is TRBV7-6 and J is TRBJ2-3; 10 nucleotides line up with TRBD2. V trimming: 5 bases; J trimming: 2 bases; junction bases outside the gene matches: 7. The CDR3 contains 16 residues. CDR1 SGHVS and CDR2 FNYEAQ come from the germline V gene. Written as DNA, the CDR3 is TGTGCCAGCAGCGCAGGGACTAGCGACTTCACAGATACGCAGTATTTT. Protein product: CASSAGTSDFTDTQYF.

As regards this clonotype: A much larger clone lies a single base off, so this may be a read error. This chain uses TRBV7-2 with TRBJ2-3; either TRBD1 or TRBD2 may fit D (5 bases each). V gave up 8 bases and J gave up 2 bases, with 14 bases separating them. This CDR3 has 14 residues. Germline V gene sequence: CDR1 SGHTA, CDR2 FQGNSA. CDR3 residues: CASAFGAFTDTQYF. CDR3 in DNA: TGTGCCAGCGCCTTCGGGGCCTTCACAGATACGCAGTATTTT. The entire variable domain, with the rest obtained from reference TRBV7-2 and TRBJ2-3, is as follows: GAGVSQSPSNKVTEKGKDVELRCDPISGHTALYWYRQSLGQGLEFLIYFQGNSAPDKSGLPSDRFSAERTGGSVSTLTIQRTQQEDSAVYLCASAFGAFTDTQYFGPGTRLTVL.